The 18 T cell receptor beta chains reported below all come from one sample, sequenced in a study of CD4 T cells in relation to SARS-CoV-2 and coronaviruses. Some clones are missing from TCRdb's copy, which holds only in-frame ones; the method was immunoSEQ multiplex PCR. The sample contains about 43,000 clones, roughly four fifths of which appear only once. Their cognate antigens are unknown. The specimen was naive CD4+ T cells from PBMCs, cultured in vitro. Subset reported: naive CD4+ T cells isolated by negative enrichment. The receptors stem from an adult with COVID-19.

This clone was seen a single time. DNA of the CDR3: TGTGCCAGCAGTAGAACGGGGACTAGCGGATCAAGGGGAGAGACCCAGTACTTC. Residues: CASSRTGTSGSRGETQYF. The chain uses TRBV7-3 and TRBJ2-5; 11 positions agree with TRBD2. This CDR3 is 18 amino acids long. The V gene end was trimmed by 6 bases and the J gene end by 4 bases; junction bases not matched to a gene: 16. Per germline, CDR1 SGHTA and CDR2 FQGTGA. The whole variable domain, remainder taken from reference TRBV7-3 and TRBJ2-5, is GAGVSQTPSNKVTEKGKYVELRCDPISGHTALYWYRQSLGQGPEFLIYFQGTGAADDSGLPNDRFFAVRPEGSVSTLKIQRTERGDSAVYLCASSRTGTSGSRGETQYFGPGTRLLVL.

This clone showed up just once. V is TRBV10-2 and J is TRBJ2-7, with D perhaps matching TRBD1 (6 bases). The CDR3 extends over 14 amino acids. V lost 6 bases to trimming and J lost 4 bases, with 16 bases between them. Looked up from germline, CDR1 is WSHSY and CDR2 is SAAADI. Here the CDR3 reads CASRATGIPYEQYF. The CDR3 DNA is TGCGCCAGCAGAGCGACAGGTATACCTTACGAGCAGTACTTC.

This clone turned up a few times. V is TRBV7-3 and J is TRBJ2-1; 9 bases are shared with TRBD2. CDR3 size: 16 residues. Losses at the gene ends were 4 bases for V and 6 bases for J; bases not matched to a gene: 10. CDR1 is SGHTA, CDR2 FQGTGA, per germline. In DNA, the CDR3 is TGTGCCAGCAGCTCCCGGGGGCTAGCGGGAATCAATGAGCAGTTCTTC. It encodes CASSSRGLAGINEQFF.

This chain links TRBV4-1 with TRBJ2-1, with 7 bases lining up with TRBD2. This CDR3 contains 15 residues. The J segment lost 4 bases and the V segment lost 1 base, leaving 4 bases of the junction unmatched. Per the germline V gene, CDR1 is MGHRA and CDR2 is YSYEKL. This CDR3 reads CASSQGTRVYNEQFF. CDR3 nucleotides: TGCGCCAGCAGCCAAGGGACTAGGGTTTACAATGAGCAGTTCTTC.

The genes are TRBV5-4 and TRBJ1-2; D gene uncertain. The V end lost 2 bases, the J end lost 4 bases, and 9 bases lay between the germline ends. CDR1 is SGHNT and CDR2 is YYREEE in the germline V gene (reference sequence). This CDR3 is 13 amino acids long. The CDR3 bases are TGTGCCAGCAGCTTCAGGAGTTCCTATGGCTACACCTTC. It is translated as CASSFRSSYGYTF.

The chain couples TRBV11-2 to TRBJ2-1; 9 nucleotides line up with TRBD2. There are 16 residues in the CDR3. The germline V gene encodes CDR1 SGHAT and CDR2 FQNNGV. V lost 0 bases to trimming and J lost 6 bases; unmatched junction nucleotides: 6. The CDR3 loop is CASSLEGGRAFNEQFF. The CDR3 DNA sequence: TGTGCCAGCAGCTTAGAAGGCGGGAGGGCCTTCAATGAGCAGTTCTTC. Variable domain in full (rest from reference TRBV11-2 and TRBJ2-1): EAGVAQSPRYKIIEKRQSVAFWCNPISGHATLYWYQQILGQGPKLLIQFQNNGVVDDSQLPKDRFSAERLKGVDSTLKIQPAKLEDSAVYLCASSLEGGRAFNEQFFGPGTRLTVL.

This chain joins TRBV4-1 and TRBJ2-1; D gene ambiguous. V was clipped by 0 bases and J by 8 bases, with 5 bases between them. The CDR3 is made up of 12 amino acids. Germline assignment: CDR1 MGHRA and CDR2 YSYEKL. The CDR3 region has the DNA TGCGCCAGCAGCCAAGACGGAGATGAGCAGTTCTTC. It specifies CASSQDGDEQFF.

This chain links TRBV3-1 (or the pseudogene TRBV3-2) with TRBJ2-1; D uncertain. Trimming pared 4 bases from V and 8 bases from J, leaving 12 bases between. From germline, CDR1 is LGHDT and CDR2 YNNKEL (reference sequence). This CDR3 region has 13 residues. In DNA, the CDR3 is TGTGCCAGCAGCCCCCTAGTTAGGGATGAGCAGTTCTTC. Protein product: CASSPLVRDEQFF.

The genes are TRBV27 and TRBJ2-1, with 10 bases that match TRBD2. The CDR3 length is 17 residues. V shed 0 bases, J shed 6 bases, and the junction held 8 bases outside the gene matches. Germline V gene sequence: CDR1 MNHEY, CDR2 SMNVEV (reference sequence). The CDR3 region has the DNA TGTGCCAGCAGTTTATCTCTAACTAGCGGGATTGGCAATGAGCAGTTCTTC. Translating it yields CASSLSLTSGIGNEQFF.

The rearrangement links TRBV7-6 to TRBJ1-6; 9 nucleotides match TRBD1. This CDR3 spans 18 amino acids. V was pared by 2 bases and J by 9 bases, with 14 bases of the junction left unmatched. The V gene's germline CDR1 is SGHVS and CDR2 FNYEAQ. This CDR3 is CASSLTGGNSGQSSPLHF. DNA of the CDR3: TGTGCCAGCAGCTTAACAGGGGGCAATTCAGGACAGAGTTCACCCCTCCACTTT.

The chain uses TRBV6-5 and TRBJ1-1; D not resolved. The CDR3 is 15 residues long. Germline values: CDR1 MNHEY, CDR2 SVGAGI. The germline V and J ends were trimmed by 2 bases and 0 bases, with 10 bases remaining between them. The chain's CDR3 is CASSYRGNLNTEAFF. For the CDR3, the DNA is TGTGCCAGCAGTTACCGCGGGAACCTGAACACTGAAGCTTTCTTT.

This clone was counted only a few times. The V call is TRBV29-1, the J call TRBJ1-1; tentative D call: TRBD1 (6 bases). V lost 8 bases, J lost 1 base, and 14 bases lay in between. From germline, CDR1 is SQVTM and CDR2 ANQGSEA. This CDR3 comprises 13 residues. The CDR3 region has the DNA TGCAGCATTTTCCGGGACAAGAACACTGAAGCTTTCTTT. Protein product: CSIFRDKNTEAFF.

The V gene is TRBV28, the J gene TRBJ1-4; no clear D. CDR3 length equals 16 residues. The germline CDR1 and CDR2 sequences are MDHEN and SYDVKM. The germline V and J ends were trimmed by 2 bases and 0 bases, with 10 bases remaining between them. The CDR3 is CASSLISAATNEKLFF. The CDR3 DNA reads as TGTGCCAGCAGTTTAATCTCGGCAGCAACTAATGAAAAACTGTTTTTT.

The CDR3 sequence: CASSGTANTEAFF. The CDR3 DNA reads as TGTGCCAGCAGCGGGACGGCGAACACTGAAGCTTTCTTT. The chain has TRBV6-8 and TRBJ1-1, with D tentatively TRBD1 (5 bases). Trimming stripped 6 bases from V and 1 base from J, with 9 bases between. CDR1 is MNHGY and CDR2 is SAAAGT in the germline V gene. The CDR3 contains 13 residues.

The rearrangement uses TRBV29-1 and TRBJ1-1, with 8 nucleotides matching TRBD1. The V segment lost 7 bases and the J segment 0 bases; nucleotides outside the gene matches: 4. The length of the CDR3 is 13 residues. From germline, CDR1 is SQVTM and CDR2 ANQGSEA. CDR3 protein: CSGRTGMNTEAFF. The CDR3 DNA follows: TGCAGCGGGAGGACAGGGATGAACACTGAAGCTTTCTTT.

The chain's CDR3 is CASSAGLGGYEQYF. The CDR3 bases are TGTGCCAGTTCAGCGGGACTGGGGGGCTACGAGCAGTACTTC. This chain joins TRBV19 and TRBJ2-7; 7 nucleotides match TRBD2. The CDR3 has 14 residues. Germline values: CDR1 LNHDA, CDR2 SQIVND (reference sequence). Germline trimming cut 8 bases from V and 3 bases from J; bases unmatched to any gene: 10.

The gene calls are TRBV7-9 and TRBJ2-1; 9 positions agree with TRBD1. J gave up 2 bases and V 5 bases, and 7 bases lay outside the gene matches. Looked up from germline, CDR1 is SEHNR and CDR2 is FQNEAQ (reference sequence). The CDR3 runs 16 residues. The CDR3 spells CASSPRTGDTYNEQFF. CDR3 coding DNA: TGTGCCAGCAGCCCCAGGACAGGGGATACCTACAATGAGCAGTTCTTC.

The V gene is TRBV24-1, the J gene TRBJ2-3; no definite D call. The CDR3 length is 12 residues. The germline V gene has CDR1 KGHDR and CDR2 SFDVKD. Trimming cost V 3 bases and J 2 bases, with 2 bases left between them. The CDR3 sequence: CATSDHTDTQYF. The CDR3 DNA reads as TGTGCCACCAGTGATCACACAGATACGCAGTATTTT.